A selection of T cell receptor beta chains follows, all from one sample in a study of cytomegalovirus exposure and HLA in healthy donors. Sequencing used immunoSEQ multiplex PCR; TCRdb keeps in-frame clones, though not all of them. Of about 140,000 clones listed, roughly four fifths are singletons. The sample was PBMCs. These receptors were obtained from a woman aged 55-75 years in good health and CMV-seropositive. Each CDR3 is given with its conserved first and last residue. A D gene is named only where the DNA matches it firmly.

j_gene | d_gene | v_gene | CDR3nt | CDR3aa
TRBJ2-7 | - | TRBV19 | TGTGCCAGTAGTAGAGACTTTAGCTCCTACGAGCAGTACTTC | CASSRDFSSYEQYF
TRBJ1-5 | - | TRBV19 | TGTGCCACTTCAGAGTCGGGGAGTAGCAATCAGCCCCAGCATTTT | CATSESGSSNQPQHF
TRBJ1-3 | - | TRBV6-6 | TGTGCCAGCAGTCCAGGGTACTCTGGAAACACCATATATTTT | CASSPGYSGNTIYF
TRBJ2-3 | TRBD2 | TRBV5-5 | TGTGCCAGCACCCCCAAGGAACTAGCGGGAGTCGGTTGGGGAGATACGCAGTATTTT | CASTPKELAGVGWGDTQYF
TRBJ2-2 | TRBD1 | TRBV27 | TGTGCCAGCAGTATACGGACAGGGGACGGCACCGGGGAGCTGTTTTTT | CASSIRTGDGTGELFF
TRBJ2-7 | - | TRBV11-3 | TGTGCCAGCAGTTCCAGCTCCTACGAGCAGTACTTC | CASSSSSYEQYF
TRBJ1-1 | - | TRBV7-2 | TGTGCCAGCAGCTTACAGGGGAGGGCGGCTGAAGCTTTCTTT | CASSLQGRAAEAFF
TRBJ1-1 | TRBD1 | TRBV19 | TGTGCCAGTAGTATCGAGACAGGGGGTAAATCTTTCTTT | CASSIETGGKSFF
TRBJ1-5 | - | TRBV27 | TGTGCCAGCAGTTTATCGACGGGTTTCCAGCCCCAGCATTTT | CASSLSTGFQPQHF
TRBJ2-7 | - | TRBV6-1 | TGTGCCAGCAGAAGGGGGGGGTCTGTGAACGAGCAGTACTTC | CASRRGGSVNEQYF
TRBJ2-5 | TRBD1 | TRBV5-1 | TGCGCCAGCAGCTTGGACAGGGGAAGGGAGACCCAGTACTTC | CASSLDRGRETQYF
TRBJ2-2 | - | TRBV28 | TGTGCCAGCAGTTTATGGGTTGGACACGCGAACACCGGGGAGCTGTTTTTT | CASSLWVGHANTGELFF
TRBJ2-7 | TRBD2 | TRBV6-5 | TGTGCCACCCGGGGGGGTAGCGGGATAGCCTACGAGCAGTACTTC | CATRGGSGIAYEQYF